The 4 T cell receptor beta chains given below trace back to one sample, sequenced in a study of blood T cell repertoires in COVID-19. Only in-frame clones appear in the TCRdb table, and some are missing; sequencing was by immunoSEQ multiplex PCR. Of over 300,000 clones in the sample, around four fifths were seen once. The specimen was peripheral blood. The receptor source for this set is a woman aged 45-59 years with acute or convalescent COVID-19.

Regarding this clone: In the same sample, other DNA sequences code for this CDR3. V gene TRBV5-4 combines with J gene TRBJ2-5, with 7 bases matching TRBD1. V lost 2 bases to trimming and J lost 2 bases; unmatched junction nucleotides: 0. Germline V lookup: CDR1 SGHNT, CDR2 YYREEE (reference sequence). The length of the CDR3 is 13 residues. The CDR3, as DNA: TGTGCCAGCAGCTTACAGGGGCAAGAGACCCAGTACTTC. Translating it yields CASSLQGQETQYF. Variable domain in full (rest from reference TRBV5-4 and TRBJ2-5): ETGVTQSPTHLIKTRGQQVTLRCSSQSGHNTVSWYQQALGQGPQFIFQYYREEENGRGNFPPRFSGLQFPNYSSELNVNALELDDSALYLCASSLQGQETQYFGPGTRLLVL.

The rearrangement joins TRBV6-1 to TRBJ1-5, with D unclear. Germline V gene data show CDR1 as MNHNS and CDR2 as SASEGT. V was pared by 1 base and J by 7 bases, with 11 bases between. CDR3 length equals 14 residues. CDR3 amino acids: CASSEGEGGQPQHF. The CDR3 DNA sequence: TGTGCCAGCAGTGAAGGGGAGGGTGGGCAGCCCCAGCATTTT.

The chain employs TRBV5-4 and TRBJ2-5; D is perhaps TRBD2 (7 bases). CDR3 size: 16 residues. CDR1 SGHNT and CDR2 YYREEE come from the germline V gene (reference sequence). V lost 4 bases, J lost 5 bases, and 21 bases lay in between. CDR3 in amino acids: CASSLIGGQVGETQYF. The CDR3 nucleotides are TGTGCCAGCAGCCTTATCGGGGGGCAAGTGGGGGAGACCCAGTACTTC.

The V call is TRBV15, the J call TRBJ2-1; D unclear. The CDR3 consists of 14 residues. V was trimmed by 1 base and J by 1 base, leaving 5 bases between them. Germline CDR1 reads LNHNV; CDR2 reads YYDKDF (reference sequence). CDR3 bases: TGTGCCACCAGCAGAGCGGAGTCCTACAATGAGCAGTTCTTC. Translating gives CATSRAESYNEQFF.